Given below is one TCR beta chain in context. Its matching antigen is unknown. After 5'RACE with constant-segment primers, TCR alpha and TCR beta cDNA libraries carrying sample barcodes and UMIs were obtained. Each CDR3 protein gets one entry after TCRdb re-called the 5' RACE reads with MiXCR. The profile covers about 400,000 distinct CDR3 sequences, with around 22% appearing a single time and roughly 13% taken by the ten largest. This sample is part of a study of T-cell memory formation after mild COVID-19. On the study more broadly: Each donor largely had its own TCR clusters.

The CDR3 runs 13 residues. V lost 5 bases to trimming and J lost 8 bases, with 10 bases between them. Germline CDR1 reads SGHNT; CDR2 reads YENEEA. Findings of the study overall: Day 15 to 85 contracting clones showed balanced CD4/CD8; day 15 to 37 expanders favored CD4+.

The chain has TRBV11-3 and TRBJ1-6; D is perhaps TRBD1 (5 bases). This TCR came from an adult woman who had mild COVID-19 (a few samples of this study predate the infection). Cell type and time point are not known. The sequenced sample consisted of PBMCs or a T cell subset sorted from them (not recorded which). CDR3 sequence: CASSPSGDSPLHF. The CDR3, as DNA: TGTGCCAGCAGCCCCTCGGGGGATTCACCCCTCCACTTT.